One and the same sample provided the 18 T cell receptor beta chains below, sequenced in a study of T cells in Graves' hyperthyroidism and ophthalmopathy. The CDR3 regions of TCR beta were amplified from RNA transcripts. The primer set for the first-round RT-PCR of the TCR CDR3 was HTBI. TCRdb analysed the multiplex PCR reads with MiXCR anew, one entry per CDR3 protein. The repertoire includes roughly 500,000 distinct CDR3 sequences, around 24% of them detected once, and 10% to 12% sits in the top ten. Sequenced input: blood. These receptors originate from a woman aged 25-40 years with Graves' ophthalmopathy.

This clonotype was counted many times. This rearrangement joins TRBV4-3 to TRBJ2-5, with D maybe TRBD2 (5 bases). Germline values: CDR1 LGHNA, CDR2 YSLEER. CDR3 length equals 15 residues. V was shortened by 0 bases and J by 5 bases, with 13 bases between the two germline ends. CDR3 sequence reads: CASSQDTGRGETQYF. CDR3 sequence (DNA): TGCGCCAGCAGCCAAGATACGGGCAGAGGGGAGACCCAGTACTTC.

This clonotype was seen at least ten times. The V and J genes are TRBV11-1 and TRBJ2-7, with 10 bases that match TRBD1. V lost 7 bases to trimming and J lost 0 bases; unmatched junction nucleotides: 9. Germline V gene data show CDR1 as SGHAT and CDR2 as FQDESV (reference sequence). The CDR3 totals 16 residues. The CDR3 loop reads CASTSQDRGDSYEQYF. The CDR3 nucleotides are TGTGCCAGCACCTCCCAGGACAGGGGGGACTCCTACGAGCAGTACTTC.

V and J are TRBV28 and TRBJ2-7; D gene unclear. The germline V gene encodes CDR1 MDHEN and CDR2 SYDVKM. The CDR3 loop spans 14 amino acids. V was clipped by 7 bases and J by 2 bases, with 15 bases between them. The CDR3 DNA is TGTGCCAGCAACCTCCCGGGCCGAACCTACGAGCAGTACTTC. Translated, it gives CASNLPGRTYEQYF.

This clonotype was recorded only once. The chain uses TRBV6-1 and TRBJ1-1; the D is unclear. Germline CDR1 is MNHNS and CDR2 is SASEGT. The CDR3 is made up of 13 amino acids. V lost 7 bases to trimming and J lost 1 base, with 10 bases between them. Here the CDR3 DNA reads TGTGCCAGCACATTACGGGCGAACACTGAAGCTTTCTTT. Its translation is CASTLRANTEAFF.

The chain has TRBV6-1 and TRBJ2-7, with 10 bases lining up with TRBD2. The V segment lost 2 bases and the J segment 7 bases; nucleotides outside the gene matches: 11. The length of the CDR3 is 16 residues. Germline CDR1 MNHNS, CDR2 SASEGT. As DNA, the CDR3 is TGTGCCAGCAGTGAATTAAGCGGGAGGGCCGGAGGGGAGCAGTACTTC. Amino acids: CASSELSGRAGGEQYF.

The chain is built from TRBV10-1 and TRBJ1-1; D remains ambiguous. The CDR3 covers 14 residues. Germline assignment: CDR1 WNHNN and CDR2 SYGVQD (reference sequence). V gave up 4 bases and J gave up 1 base, with 10 bases separating them. The CDR3 loop is CASSAGTPNTEAFF. The CDR3 nucleotides are TGCGCCAGCAGTGCGGGAACCCCGAACACTGAAGCTTTCTTT.

This sequence joins TRBV7-9 and TRBJ2-5; D is perhaps TRBD1 (5 bases). Per germline, CDR1 SEHNR and CDR2 FQNEAQ (reference sequence). The CDR3 has 13 amino acids. Trimming stripped 5 bases from V and 9 bases from J, with 16 bases between. CDR3 residues: CASSRDSKGAQYF. In DNA form, the CDR3 reads TGTGCCAGCAGCCGCGACAGCAAAGGGGCCCAGTACTTC.

The V call is TRBV20-1, the J call TRBJ2-7; D unclear. The CDR3 has 14 residues. From germline, CDR1 is DFQATT and CDR2 SNEGSKA (reference sequence). V dropped 1 base and J dropped 3 bases, with 13 bases sitting between them. The CDR3 here is CSARGHGGGYEQYF. The CDR3 nucleotides read TGCAGTGCTAGAGGGCACGGCGGCGGCTACGAGCAGTACTTC.

This clonotype occurred many times. This rearrangement joins TRBV6-1 to TRBJ2-7; 7 bases align to TRBD1. Trimming cost V 6 bases and J 5 bases; bases outside gene matches: 7. The CDR3 extends over 13 amino acids. Germline V gene data show CDR1 as MNHNS and CDR2 as SASEGT. The CDR3, as DNA: TGTGCCAGCAGCGCAGACAGGGTCCACGAGCAGTACTTC. Amino acid sequence: CASSADRVHEQYF.

This chain links TRBV6-1 with TRBJ2-7; 10 bases align to TRBD2. Germline loops: CDR1 MNHNS, CDR2 SASEGT. V trimming: 3 bases; J trimming: 1 base; junction bases outside the gene matches: 3. The CDR3 loop spans 15 amino acids. CDR3 sequence (DNA): TGTGCCAGCAGTGAGGATAGCGGGGGGTCCTACGAGCAGTACTTC. Translated: CASSEDSGGSYEQYF.

This clonotype was seen only a few times. The genes are TRBV28 and TRBJ2-7; TRBD1 is a possible D gene (6 bases). Germline V CDR1 and CDR2: MDHEN, SYDVKM. This CDR3 comprises 16 residues. The germline V and J ends were trimmed by 4 bases and 2 bases, with 18 bases remaining between them. CDR3: CASSSPSYRVPYEQYF. The CDR3 coding sequence is TGTGCCAGCAGTTCCCCCTCGTACAGGGTACCCTACGAGCAGTACTTC.

Ten or more counts support this clonotype. The rearrangement links TRBV19 to TRBJ2-5; 9 bases fit TRBD2. Germline V gene lookup returns CDR1 LNHDA and CDR2 SQIVND (reference sequence). Trimming removed 5 bases from V and 5 bases from J; junction bases left unmatched: 9. There are 15 residues in the CDR3. The CDR3 spells CASSQRGVDTETQYF. The CDR3 nucleotides are TGTGCCAGTAGTCAGCGGGGGGTGGACACGGAGACCCAGTACTTC.

The rearrangement links TRBV6-1 to TRBJ1-2; tentative D call: TRBD1 (6 bases). CDR3 size: 14 residues. Germline V lookup: CDR1 MNHNS, CDR2 SASEGT. V dropped 8 bases and J dropped 2 bases, with 15 bases sitting between them. The CDR3 here is CASLNRAPNYGYTF. CDR3 nucleotides: TGTGCCAGCCTCAACAGGGCCCCCAACTATGGCTACACCTTC.

In its sample, this clonotype was seen many times. The chain links TRBV6-2 or TRBV6-3 to TRBJ2-7; D is perhaps TRBD2 (6 bases). The CDR3 totals 15 residues. CDR1 is MNHEY and CDR2 is SVGEGT in the germline V gene. The V and J ends lost 6 bases and 0 bases respectively, with 15 bases between them. This CDR3 reads CASRKGLQSSYEQYF. For the CDR3, the DNA is TGTGCCAGCAGGAAGGGACTGCAGAGCTCCTACGAGCAGTACTTC.

Ten or more counts support this clonotype. The chain employs TRBV10-3 and TRBJ2-7, with D perhaps matching TRBD1 (6 bases). Germline CDR1 ENHRY, CDR2 SYGVKD. V was pared by 6 bases and J by 1 base, with 13 bases between. CDR3 length: 14 amino acids. The CDR3 DNA is TGTGCCATCAGGGAGACAGGAGAGTCCTACGAGCAGTACTTC. It encodes CAIRETGESYEQYF.

There are a few counts of this clonotype. This chain connects TRBV6-4 to TRBJ2-7; D may match TRBD1 or TRBD2 (5 bases each). The V gene's germline CDR1 is MRHNA and CDR2 SNTAGT. V gave up 3 bases and J gave up 0 bases, with 27 bases separating them. The CDR3 extends over 20 amino acids. The CDR3 here is CASSDSWAGSSLRGSYEQYF. Written as DNA, the CDR3 is TGTGCCAGCAGTGATTCGTGGGCAGGGAGTTCCCTTCGGGGCTCCTACGAGCAGTACTTC.

This chain joins TRBV19 and TRBJ1-5; TRBD1 aligns across 11 bases. Trimming cost V 2 bases and J 6 bases; bases outside gene matches: 12. CDR1 and CDR2 from the germline V gene are LNHDA and SQIVND (reference sequence). This CDR3 contains 18 residues. The CDR3 DNA sequence: TGTGCCAGTAGTATAAATGGGGTGGACAGGGGGCTAGGTCAGCCCCAGCATTTT. Translating gives CASSINGVDRGLGQPQHF.

This clonotype has a count of ten or more. The genes are TRBV12-3 or TRBV12-4 and TRBJ1-5; TRBD1 agrees at 7 bases. The CDR3 covers 14 residues. V shed 7 bases, J shed 6 bases, and the junction held 9 bases outside the gene matches. The CDR3 DNA reads as TGTGCCAGCACCGTACAGGGGATCCCTCAGCCCCAGCATTTT. Residues: CASTVQGIPQPQHF.